This T cell receptor beta chain was documented in a study of technical replicates of blood from a handful of donors. V lost 5 bases, J lost 3 bases, and 9 bases stayed unmatched. The CDR3 covers 15 residues. The germline V gene has CDR1 SGHNT and CDR2 YYREEE (reference sequence). TCRdb's copy holds only in-frame clones and misses some; the assay was immunoSEQ multiplex PCR. Of about 80,000 clones in the sample, around 94% were seen once. This sequence was found in a human donor in good health. This chain connects TRBV5-4 to TRBJ2-7, with TRBD1 identical over 9 bases. Sequencing was performed on T cells isolated from PBMCs. CDR3: CASSYIGTGIYEQYF. In nucleotides, the CDR3 is TGTGCCAGCAGTTATATTGGGACAGGGATCTACGAGCAGTACTTC.